The rows below give T cell receptor beta chains drawn from one sample of a study of blood T cell repertoires in COVID-19. Clones were sequenced by immunoSEQ multiplex PCR, and TCRdb holds only the in-frame ones, with some missing. The table records 150,000 to 200,000 clones, 70% to 85% of them present only once. Sequencing input: peripheral blood. All receptors derive from a human donor with acute or convalescent COVID-19. The donor label of this sample is uncertain. Both conserved end residues are part of each CDR3. Each record gives: clone size, J gene, D gene, V gene, CDR3 DNA, CDR3 protein. A D gene is named only where the DNA matches it firmly. The size field is filled for only some rows; it gives once, few, many or a size class.

abundance: -; j_gene: TRBJ1-1; d_gene: -; v_gene: TRBV10-3; CDR3nt: TGTGCCATCAGTGATCGGGGTGGTAGCACTGAAGCTTTCTTT; CDR3aa: CAISDRGGSTEAFF
abundance: few; j_gene: TRBJ2-7; d_gene: TRBD1; v_gene: TRBV6-2/TRBV6-3; CDR3nt: TGTGCCAGCAGTGACGGGACAGGGGATTACGAGCAGTACTTC; CDR3aa: CASSDGTGDYEQYF
abundance: -; j_gene: TRBJ1-2; d_gene: -; v_gene: TRBV5-6; CDR3nt: TGTGCCAGCAGCGGAACAGGGTTTGGCTACACCTTC; CDR3aa: CASSGTGFGYTF
abundance: -; j_gene: TRBJ1-1; d_gene: -; v_gene: TRBV6-5; CDR3nt: TGTGCCAGCAAGCAGAACACTGAAGCTTTCTTT; CDR3aa: CASKQNTEAFF
abundance: -; j_gene: TRBJ2-7; d_gene: TRBD2; v_gene: TRBV28; CDR3nt: TGTGCCAGCAGTCCCTGGGGAAGCGGGAGGGACAACTACGAGCAGTACTTC; CDR3aa: CASSPWGSGRDNYEQYF
abundance: -; j_gene: TRBJ1-6; d_gene: -; v_gene: TRBV7-8; CDR3nt: TGTGCCAGCAGCTTAGCTCGCGCAGGGCAATCACCCCTCCACTTT; CDR3aa: CASSLARAGQSPLHF
abundance: once; j_gene: TRBJ1-2; d_gene: -; v_gene: TRBV6-5; CDR3nt: TGTGCCAGCAGTTACTCGAACAGCTTCTATGGCTACACCTTC; CDR3aa: CASSYSNSFYGYTF
abundance: -; j_gene: TRBJ2-1; d_gene: -; v_gene: TRBV15; CDR3nt: TGTGCCACCAGCAGAGATAGGGGAGGGACAACTTACTCCTACAATGAGCAGTTCTTC; CDR3aa: CATSRDRGGTTYSYNEQFF
abundance: -; j_gene: TRBJ1-2; d_gene: -; v_gene: TRBV24-1; CDR3nt: TGTGCCACCAGTGAGGAGGGTACCTATGGCTACACCTTC; CDR3aa: CATSEEGTYGYTF
abundance: few; j_gene: TRBJ1-2; d_gene: -; v_gene: TRBV20-1; CDR3nt: TGCAGTGCTAGAAAGGACACTGGCTACACCTTC; CDR3aa: CSARKDTGYTF
abundance: -; j_gene: TRBJ1-2; d_gene: TRBD1; v_gene: TRBV30; CDR3nt: TGTGCCTGGACCGAGGGGGCCCGCGGCTACACCTTC; CDR3aa: CAWTEGARGYTF